This T cell receptor (beta chain) comes out of a study of Ad26.COV2.S vaccination and SARS-CoV-2 variants. Deletions cut 1 base from V and 0 bases from J, with 13 bases between. This CDR3 has 16 residues. Germline CDR1 reads SGHDT; CDR2 reads YYEEEE. TCRdb keeps only in-frame clones here, not all; method: immunoSEQ multiplex PCR. The sample shows about 680,000 clones, about 89% of them seen only once. Treatment in this sample: about 20 received Ad26.COV2.S at low or high dose, single or two shots; roughly 5 received placebo; per-sample allocation not given. After the first vaccine or placebo injection, samples were drawn on day 63.

Sequenced here: peripheral blood, sampled in a trial of Ad26.COV2.S vaccine versus placebo. This clonotype was obtained from a person aged 18 to 59 who received the Ad26.COV2.S COVID-19 vaccine or a placebo. The chain has TRBV5-6 and TRBJ1-2; a possible D gene is TRBD1 (5 bases). DNA of the CDR3: TGTGCCAGCAGCTTGATAGGACACCTCGCTAACTATGGCTACACCTTC. This sequence encodes CASSLIGHLANYGYTF.